A single sample gave rise to the 8 T cell receptor beta chains below, sequenced in a study of response to subunit inactivated influenza vaccine (dated 2018 in TCRdb). The library was generated by RT-PCR. The sample was run on an Illumina HiSeq 2500. TCRdb cleaned the public reads at Q25 with fastp, built clones with MiXCR and kept in-frame beta chains. Records with the same CDR3 protein are collapsed into one entry carrying the most frequent genes and DNA. Recorded for this sample are roughly 190,000 distinct CDR3 sequences; approximately 15% of them occurred a single time. Roughly 26% of the sample comes from the top ten. The material was CD8+ T cells sorted from PBMCs, obtained 4 to 6 days after vaccination. These receptors were collected from a man aged 50 or older who received an inactivated influenza vaccine. Donor details come from another sample of the same person, matched by shared clones.

This clonotype was seen at least ten times. The gene calls are TRBV9 and TRBJ2-3; 8 bases fit TRBD2. The CDR3 has 13 amino acids. Germline trimming cut 7 bases from V and 5 bases from J; bases unmatched to any gene: 6. CDR1 and CDR2 (germline): SGDLS, YYNGEE. The CDR3 coding sequence is TGTGCCAGCCGAGGAGCGGGAGAAGATACGCAGTATTTT. Its protein product is CASRGAGEDTQYF.

This clonotype has more than one count but fewer than ten. The chain uses TRBV5-1 and TRBJ2-6; 9 nucleotides match TRBD1. Germline CDR1 reads SGHRS; CDR2 reads YFSETQ. V gave up 4 bases and J gave up 0 bases; unmatched junction bases: 11. The CDR3 extends over 19 amino acids. The chain's CDR3 is CASSSTGGAFRSGANVLTF. In nucleotides, the CDR3 is TGCGCCAGCAGCAGTACAGGGGGCGCCTTCCGCTCTGGGGCCAACGTCCTGACTTTC.

This clonotype was observed many times. V gene TRBV27 combines with J gene TRBJ1-1, with 7 bases identical to TRBD1. Germline V gives CDR1 MNHEY, CDR2 SMNVEV (reference sequence). The J segment lost 11 bases and the V segment lost 6 bases, leaving 6 bases of the junction unmatched. The CDR3 sequence is 11 residues long. CDR3 in amino acids: CASRTGTVAFF. CDR3 sequence (DNA): TGTGCCAGCAGGACCGGGACAGTTGCTTTCTTT.

This clonotype was found a few times. This chain links TRBV28 with TRBJ2-2, with D unclear. From germline, CDR1 is MDHEN and CDR2 SYDVKM. This CDR3 spans 14 amino acids. Trimming stripped 5 bases from V and 5 bases from J, with 12 bases between. The CDR3 sequence: CASSRVTGTGELFF. Written as DNA, the CDR3 is TGTGCCAGCAGTCGAGTAACTGGTACCGGGGAGCTGTTTTTT. Full variable domain (outside the CDR3, taken from reference TRBV28 and TRBJ2-2): DVKVTQSSRYLVKRTGEKVFLECVQDMDHENMFWYRQDPGLGLRLIYFSYDVKMKEKGDIPEGYSVSREKKERFSLILESASTNQTSMYLCASSRVTGTGELFFGEGSRLTVL.

This clonotype appeared a few times. This CDR3 is CASSLRQGWYGYTF. CDR3 DNA: TGTGCCAGCAGTTTACGGCAGGGCTGGTATGGCTACACCTTC. This chain uses TRBV28 with TRBJ1-2; possibly TRBD1 for D (5 bases). This CDR3 has 14 residues. V was cut by 2 bases and J by 5 bases, with 12 bases left in between. Germline V gene sequence: CDR1 MDHEN, CDR2 SYDVKM.

The CDR3 DNA is TGTGCCAGCAGTGGGGGCGAGACCTACGAGCAGTACTTC. Its protein product is CASSGGETYEQYF. This chain joins TRBV12-3 or TRBV12-4 and TRBJ2-7; the D gene is possibly TRBD1 (6 bases). This CDR3 has 13 residues. Trimming cost V 5 bases and J 2 bases, with 10 bases left between them.

This chain joins TRBV3-1 and TRBJ2-2; 9 bases map to TRBD1. J gave up 10 bases and V 1 base, and 1 base lay outside the gene matches. The CDR3 totals 13 residues. The germline CDR1 and CDR2 sequences are LGHDT and YNNKEL (reference sequence). The CDR3 sequence: CASSQGTGVELFF. The CDR3 coding sequence is TGTGCCAGCAGCCAAGGGACAGGGGTGGAGCTGTTTTTT.

The CDR3 spells CASIDPFREDNSPLHF. The CDR3 DNA follows: TGTGCCAGCATCGACCCCTTCCGGGAAGATAATTCACCCCTCCACTTT. The chain joins TRBV21-1 to TRBJ1-6; TRBD1, as called in the table, went unchecked against the DNA. TRBV21-1 is a pseudogene segment. The CDR3 runs 16 residues.